Listed below are T cell receptor beta chains from one sample, sequenced in a study of OX40 agonist ivuxolimab in advanced cancers. The repertoire was sequenced with immunoSEQ multiplex PCR; TCRdb's copy has only in-frame clones and lacks some. The data show approximately 43,000 clones, roughly 89% seen once. The input for sequencing was CD4+ or CD8+ T cells sorted from blood, taken in a trial of the OX40 agonist ivuxolimab. These receptor sequences come from an adult with an advanced solid tumor such as melanoma, head and neck, liver or kidney cancer. CDR3s include the opening cysteine and the closing phenylalanine or tryptophan. D genes are given only for firm matches. A row's size may be missing; if present it is once, few, many or a size class.

cdr3_length j_call clone_size v_call d_call cdr3_nt cdr3_aa
15 TRBJ1-2 - TRBV28 - TGTGCCAGCAGTCCGACTACCTTGGACAGCTATGGCTACACCTTC CASSPTTLDSYGYTF
14 TRBJ1-6 - TRBV2 TRBD1 TGTGCCAGCAGGGACAGGGGATATAATTCACCCCTCCACTTT CASRDRGYNSPLHF
15 TRBJ1-1 - TRBV10-3 TRBD1 TGTGCCATCAGGGATGGCAGGGGGCAGGACACTGAAGCTTTCTTT CAIRDGRGQDTEAFF
18 TRBJ2-1 - TRBV10-3 TRBD2 TGTGCCATCACCGGGACTAGCGGGGGCATTAGCTCCTACAATGAGCAGTTCTTC CAITGTSGGISSYNEQFF
14 TRBJ2-5 - TRBV2 - TGTGCCAGTAGTGCGACCCCGGGGACAGAGACCCAGTACTTC CASSATPGTETQYF
15 TRBJ1-3 - TRBV6-1 - TGTGCCAGCAGCCGGGACTTAAGCTCTGGAAACACCATATATTTT CASSRDLSSGNTIYF
18 TRBJ2-1 - TRBV7-9 - TGTGCCAGCAGTTCCGGGACCGGGAACACGAGGTTAGCCAATGAGCAGTTCTTC CASSSGTGNTRLANEQFF
16 TRBJ2-1 - TRBV4-2 - TGTGCCAGCAGCCAAGTCGGGACGGACGGGGGCAATGAGCAGTTCTTC CASSQVGTDGGNEQFF
13 TRBJ1-6 - TRBV18 - TGTGCCAGCTCACCTACAGGGAGTTCACCCCTCCACTTT CASSPTGSSPLHF
16 TRBJ2-5 - TRBV7-9 - TGTGCCAGCAGCTTAACGGCTAGAGGAAGTACGGAGACCCAGTACTTC CASSLTARGSTETQYF
17 TRBJ2-1 - TRBV2 TRBD1 TGTGCCAGTTGGGGACAGGGAGGTAGTACTAAGAAGGACGAGCAGTTCTTC CASWGQGGSTKKDEQFF
14 TRBJ2-1 - TRBV9 - TGTGCCAGTACGGGGGTCGGGCCGAACAATGAGCAGTTCTTC CASTGVGPNNEQFF
15 TRBJ2-1 - TRBV5-4 - TGTGCCAGCAGTCGTGGCGGTAGCTCCTACAATGAGCAGTTCTTC CASSRGGSSYNEQFF
15 TRBJ2-7 - TRBV11-3 TRBD1 TGTGCCAGCAGCCCCGGACAGGGGGGGTCCTACGAGCAGTACTTC CASSPGQGGSYEQYF
14 TRBJ1-2 - TRBV28 - TGTGCCAGCAACATTCGGGCGGAAAACTATGGCTACACCTTC CASNIRAENYGYTF
13 TRBJ2-4 - TRBV2 - TGTGCCAGCAGTACGGTTACCCGGGACATTCAGTACTTC CASSTVTRDIQYF
18 TRBJ1-1 once TRBV6-4 - TGTGCCAGCAGTGACCCCGAAAGGGCCAGGGCCAAATCTGATGAAGCTTTCTTT CASSDPERARAKSDEAFF
16 TRBJ2-2 - TRBV18 - TGTGCCAGCTCACAGAAGGCGGAGGGAAACACCGGGGAGCTGTTTTTT CASSQKAEGNTGELFF
13 TRBJ2-7 - TRBV4-1 - TGCGCCAGCAGCCGGGACCGCGGCTGGGAGCAGTACTTC CASSRDRGWEQYF
13 TRBJ2-7 - TRBV6-4 - TGTGCCAGCAGTACGGCAGTGGGTCGCGAGCAGTACTTC CASSTAVGREQYF
14 TRBJ2-3 - TRBV29-1 TRBD1 TGCAGCGTTGACGGACAGGGGGCCACAGATACGCAGTATTTT CSVDGQGATDTQYF
16 TRBJ1-3 - TRBV19 - TGTGCCAGTAGTGTTCAGACCTCCGGCTCTGGAAACACCATATATTTT CASSVQTSGSGNTIYF
18 TRBJ2-2 - TRBV21-1 - TGTGCCAGCACTCCAGCGGGAGGGCCTTGGGCGAACACCGGGGAGCTGTTTTTT CASTPAGGPWANTGELFF
12 TRBJ2-1 - TRBV7-9 TRBD1 TGTGCCAGCAGCTTAGGGGACAGAGGGCAGTTCTTC CASSLGDRGQFF
13 TRBJ1-2 - TRBV19 - TGTGCCAGTAGTAGGTTACTACCCTATGGCTACACCTTC CASSRLLPYGYTF
17 TRBJ2-5 once TRBV9 TRBD2 TGTGCCAGCAGCGTAGGCTGGGGGGGTGGCGGAGAGGGGACCCAGTACTTC CASSVGWGGGGEGTQYF
14 TRBJ2-3 - TRBV10-3 - TGTGCCATCAGTGAGAAGGGCAGCACAGATACGCAGTATTTT CAISEKGSTDTQYF
15 TRBJ1-6 - TRBV7-8 - TGTGCCAGCAGCTTATCAGGGGCCGCTGATTCACCCCTCCACTTT CASSLSGAADSPLHF
11 TRBJ1-1 - TRBV29-1 TRBD1 TGCAGCGTTGACAGGGGGCTCGAAGCTTTCTTT CSVDRGLEAFF
15 TRBJ2-1 - TRBV5-4 TRBD1 TGTGCCAGCAGCAAAGGACAGGCTCGGGGCAATGAGCAGTTCTTC CASSKGQARGNEQFF
17 TRBJ1-1 - TRBV25-1 - TGTGCCAGCAGTGATCCCAGAATGGGGACGGGGAACACTGAAGCTTTCTTT CASSDPRMGTGNTEAFF
14 TRBJ2-5 - TRBV9 TRBD2 TGTGCCAGCAGCGTAGGGACTAGCAAGGCGACCCAGTACTTC CASSVGTSKATQYF
13 TRBJ1-5 few TRBV6-6 - TGTGCCAGCAGTGACACCAGCAATCAGCCCCAGCATTTT CASSDTSNQPQHF
14 TRBJ2-3 - TRBV15 - TGTGCCACCAGCAGAGATCTGGCACAAGGGACGCAGTATTTT CATSRDLAQGTQYF
13 TRBJ2-3 - TRBV6-5 - TGTGCCAGCAGTCGCCGTGGCACAGATACGCAGTATTTT CASSRRGTDTQYF
15 TRBJ2-7 once TRBV11-2 - TGTGCCAGCAGCTTAGTCGGTCGGCGTTCGGGAGAGCAGTACTTC CASSLVGRRSGEQYF
14 TRBJ1-3 - TRBV10-3 - TGTGCCATCAGTGAGTCGACCGGGGGAAACACCATATATTTT CAISESTGGNTIYF
14 TRBJ2-5 - TRBV7-9 - TGTGCCAGCAGCTTCGAGCAGGGCGGAGAGACCCAGTACTTC CASSFEQGGETQYF
17 TRBJ2-3 - TRBV11-2 TRBD2 TGTGCCAGCAGCTTCACCGGGACTAGCGGACGCACAGATACGCAGTATTTT CASSFTGTSGRTDTQYF
14 TRBJ2-2 - TRBV29-1 - TGCAGCGTCGGAGTCGGGTCGAACACCGGGGAGCTGTTTTTT CSVGVGSNTGELFF
16 TRBJ1-2 - TRBV25-1 TRBD1 TGTGCCAGCAGTGAATTCGGGACAGGGGAGGGCTATGGCTACACCTTC CASSEFGTGEGYGYTF
14 TRBJ2-7 - TRBV7-8 - TGTGCCAGCAGCTTAGAGGTACAGAACTACGAGCAGTACTTC CASSLEVQNYEQYF
14 TRBJ2-7 - TRBV6-5 - TGTGCCAGCAGCTCCCTGGGACGGTTCTACGAGCAGTACTTC CASSSLGRFYEQYF
17 TRBJ1-3 - TRBV5-6 TRBD1 TGTGCCAGCAGCAGGAGATGGGGGACAGGTGATGGAAACACCATATATTTT CASSRRWGTGDGNTIYF